A selection of T cell receptor beta chains follows, all from one sample in a study of T cell repertoires in cytomegalovirus infection. One entry per CDR3 protein results from TCRdb running MiXCR on the reads. The sample has approximately 750,000 distinct CDR3 sequences; 35% are singletons. What was sequenced was PBMCs. The receptors were gathered from a human donor in good health (CMV status not recorded). Some clones in this sample may be carry-over from other donors' samples. Both conserved end residues are part of each CDR3. A D gene is named only where the DNA matches it firmly. Clone size, where shown, is once, few, many, or a class for clones that have expanded.

TRBJ1-1	TRBD1	TRBV11-2	few	CASSLAADRAVGAFF	TGTGCCAGCAGCTTAGCGGCCGACAGGGCGGTGGGAGCTTTCTTT
TRBJ2-1	NA	TRBV12-3/TRBV12-4	NA	CASVPFGEGAMGEQFF	TGTGCCAGCGTCCCTTTTGGGGAGGGGGCGATGGGTGAGCAGTTCTTC
TRBJ1-5	TRBD1	TRBV28	few	CASSLTGKNQPQHF	TGTGCCAGCAGTTTGACAGGGAAAAATCAGCCCCAGCATTTT
TRBJ2-7	TRBD1	TRBV14	few	CASSQEGTTGLDEQYF	TGTGCCAGCAGCCAAGAAGGTACGACAGGGTTGGACGAGCAGTACTTC
TRBJ2-7	NA	TRBV4-1	NA	CASSPKKEGFGQYF	TGCGCCAGCAGCCCGAAAAAGGAGGGGTTTGGGCAGTACTTC
TRBJ2-5	NA	TRBV4-1	NA	CASSQDPERTQYF	TGCGCCAGCAGCCAAGATCCGGAGAGGACCCAGTACTTC
TRBJ1-1	NA	TRBV7-6	NA	CASSLEDRVTEAFF	TGTGCCAGCAGCTTAGAGGATCGGGTGACTGAAGCTTTCTTT
TRBJ2-7	TRBD1	TRBV14	few	CASSEHRGEQYF	TGTGCCAGCAGCGAACACAGGGGCGAGCAGTACTTC
TRBJ2-1	TRBD1	TRBV2	few	CASRAGTGVSNEQFF	TGTGCCAGCAGGGCCGGGACAGGGGTGAGCAATGAGCAGTTCTTC
TRBJ2-3	TRBD1	TRBV2	few	CASRGDRAPDTQYF	TGTGCCAGCAGGGGGGACAGGGCCCCAGATACGCAGTATTTT
TRBJ1-4	TRBD1	TRBV28	few	CASSSQGAGGEKLFF	TGTGCCAGCAGCTCCCAGGGGGCCGGAGGTGAAAAACTGTTTTTT
TRBJ2-2	NA	TRBV28	few	CASSLGQGIRVTGELFF	TGTGCCAGCAGTTTAGGGCAGGGGATCCGGGTCACCGGGGAGCTGTTTTTT
TRBJ2-5	NA	TRBV20-1	NA	CSARGWETQYF	TGCAGTGCTAGGGGCTGGGAGACCCAGTACTTC
TRBJ2-1	NA	TRBV11-2	NA	CASRTGDFHNEQFF	TGTGCCAGCAGAACAGGGGACTTCCACAATGAGCAGTTCTTC
TRBJ1-6	NA	TRBV7-3	NA	CASSLGRGYNSPLHF	TGTGCCAGCAGCTTAGGACGGGGATATAATTCACCCCTCCACTTT
TRBJ2-7	NA	TRBV7-2	few	CASSYYASYEQYF	TGTGCCAGCAGCTATTACGCGTCCTACGAGCAGTACTTC
TRBJ2-2	TRBD1	TRBV6-5	NA	CASNPRTGFNTGELFF	TGTGCCAGCAACCCCAGGACAGGGTTTAACACCGGGGAGCTGTTTTTT
TRBJ2-1	TRBD1	TRBV7-9	many	CASSLGLDRGAYNEQFF	TGTGCCAGCAGCTTAGGCCTGGACAGGGGGGCTTACAATGAGCAGTTCTTC
TRBJ1-2	NA	TRBV11-3	NA	CASSLGGGQNGYTF	TGTGCCAGCAGCTTAGGCGGGGGGCAGAATGGCTACACCTTC
TRBJ1-2	TRBD1	TRBV7-9	few	CASSFGTGVRYGYTF	TGTGCCAGCAGCTTCGGGACAGGGGTTCGGTATGGCTACACCTTC
TRBJ2-1	NA	TRBV7-2	many	CASSLAGKYNEQFF	TGTGCCAGCAGCTTAGCGGGGAAATACAATGAGCAGTTCTTC
TRBJ2-3	TRBD1	TRBV7-8	many	CASSSRGTGSVTDTQYF	TGTGCCAGCAGCAGCCGGGGGACAGGCTCCGTCACGGATACGCAGTATTTT
TRBJ1-1	NA	TRBV15	NA	CATSRDLGRANTEAFF	TGTGCCACCAGCAGAGATTTAGGCAGGGCGAACACTGAAGCTTTCTTT
TRBJ2-7	TRBD1	TRBV29-1	NA	CSASTGTDYYEQYF	TGCAGCGCCAGCACCGGGACAGATTATTACGAGCAGTACTTC
TRBJ2-6	NA	TRBV7-9	NA	CASSLPGRLSGANVLTF	TGTGCCAGCAGCTTGCCCGGGAGACTCTCTGGGGCCAACGTCCTGACTTTC
TRBJ1-1	NA	TRBV7-6	few	CASSPRQPRGNTEAFF	TGTGCCAGCAGCCCTCGACAACCCCGCGGGAACACTGAAGCTTTCTTT
TRBJ2-7	TRBD1	TRBV6-6	once	CASRGRGRVSYEQYF	TGTGCCAGCCGGGGCAGGGGGCGCGTTAGTTACGAGCAGTACTTC
TRBJ1-2	NA	TRBV5-1	NA	CASSLEAGQVHYGYTF	TGCGCCAGCAGCTTGGAGGCAGGGCAGGTTCACTATGGCTACACCTTC
TRBJ1-5	NA	TRBV9	NA	CASSVDATAHSNQPQHF	TGTGCCAGCAGCGTAGATGCGACAGCTCATAGCAATCAGCCCCAGCATTTT
TRBJ2-3	NA	TRBV5-1	NA	CASSLGTNHNTQYF	TGCGCCAGCAGCTTGGGGACCAACCACAATACGCAGTATTTT
TRBJ2-1	TRBD2	TRBV7-2	many	CASSLGASGWTTGEQFF	TGTGCCAGCAGCTTAGGAGCTAGCGGGTGGACGACCGGTGAGCAGTTCTTC
TRBJ2-3	TRBD2	TRBV28	NA	CASSSPEAGYSTDTQYF	TGTGCCAGCAGTTCCCCCGAAGCGGGATATAGCACAGATACGCAGTATTTT
TRBJ1-5	NA	TRBV7-2	NA	CASSLVGQTSGTQHF	TGTGCCAGCAGCTTAGTCGGACAGACCTCAGGGACCCAGCATTTT
TRBJ2-1	NA	TRBV7-2	NA	CASAEGVPEQFF	TGTGCCAGCGCCGAGGGGGTACCTGAGCAGTTCTTC
TRBJ2-7	TRBD2	TRBV27	NA	CASSPSRGAYEQYF	TGTGCCAGCAGTCCCTCGCGGGGGGCCTACGAGCAGTACTTC
TRBJ2-4	NA	TRBV23-1	NA	CASSHQGSRSRRLSKNIQYF	TGCGCCAGCAGTCATCAGGGATCCAGAAGTCGCCGCCTGTCCAAAAACATTCAGTACTTC